A selection of T cell receptor beta chains follows, all from one sample in a study of blood T cell repertoires in COVID-19. Repertoires were generated with immunoSEQ multiplex PCR, while TCRdb's copy carries only in-frame clones and drops some. The sample yields over 60,000 clones, approximately 80% seen once. The sequenced sample consisted of peripheral blood. The receptors originated from a man older than 75 with active COVID-19. The CDR3 runs from the conserved cysteine through the conserved F or W. A D gene is named only where the DNA matches it firmly. Some rows have no size entry. The others give once, few or many, or a class for an expanded clone.

J gene	V gene	D gene	clone size	CDR3 protein	CDR3 DNA
TRBJ2-7	TRBV6-2/TRBV6-3	-	-	CASSYSVVKRSYEQYF	TGTGCCAGCAGTTACTCGGTGGTTAAGCGATCCTACGAGCAGTACTTC
TRBJ2-2	TRBV19	-	-	CASNQQGYTGELFF	TGTGCCAGTAACCAACAGGGTTACACCGGGGAGCTGTTTTTT
TRBJ2-2	TRBV4-1	-	-	CASSQDSAQAGELFF	TGCGCCAGCAGCCAAGATTCCGCGCAGGCCGGGGAGCTGTTTTTT
TRBJ2-7	TRBV6-5	TRBD1	-	CASSRDRAYEQYF	TGTGCCAGCAGCCGCGACAGGGCATACGAGCAGTACTTC
TRBJ2-3	TRBV15	TRBD1	-	CATSRGTGDTQYF	TGTGCCACCAGCAGAGGGACAGGAGATACGCAGTATTTT
TRBJ1-1	TRBV29-1	TRBD1	few	CSVAGQMNTEAFF	TGCAGCGTTGCGGGACAGATGAACACTGAAGCTTTCTTT
TRBJ2-7	TRBV28	TRBD1	-	CASSPPGQGAYEQYF	TGTGCCAGCAGTCCCCCGGGACAGGGGGCATACGAGCAGTACTTC
TRBJ2-1	TRBV5-4	TRBD1	-	CASSLTGDYNEQFF	TGTGCCAGCAGCTTGACAGGGGACTACAATGAGCAGTTCTTC
TRBJ2-1	TRBV5-1	-	few	CASSFYGSDRPGNEQFF	TGCGCCAGCAGCTTCTACGGCAGCGATAGGCCGGGCAATGAGCAGTTCTTC
TRBJ2-1	TRBV4-1	-	-	CASSQQGGVDKYNEQFF	TGCGCCAGCAGCCAACAAGGGGGGGTTGATAAATACAATGAGCAGTTCTTC
TRBJ1-6	TRBV7-2	TRBD1	-	CASTGDQQGVFSPLHF	TGTGCCAGCACTGGGGATCAACAGGGGGTGTTTTCACCCCTCCACTTT
TRBJ1-1	TRBV19	TRBD1	-	CASSPGQGLAFF	TGTGCCAGTAGTCCGGGACAGGGCTTAGCTTTCTTT
TRBJ2-2	TRBV19	-	-	CASSIVGGIGELFF	TGTGCCAGTAGTATAGTAGGGGGAATCGGGGAGCTGTTTTTT
TRBJ2-1	TRBV29-1	TRBD2	-	CSVRRREGREQFF	TGCAGCGTTCGAAGGCGGGAGGGCCGGGAGCAGTTCTTC
TRBJ2-2	TRBV19	TRBD2	-	CASSMVGLAGARSGELFF	TGTGCCAGTAGTATGGTGGGACTAGCGGGAGCGAGATCCGGGGAGCTGTTTTTT
TRBJ2-5	TRBV19	TRBD2	-	CASSILGSGNQETQYF	TGTGCCAGTAGTATTCTTGGTAGCGGGAACCAAGAGACCCAGTACTTC
TRBJ2-2	TRBV9	-	-	CASSSPALRQKNTGELFF	TGTGCCAGCAGCAGCCCTGCTCTTAGACAAAAGAACACCGGGGAGCTGTTTTTT
TRBJ2-1	TRBV12-3/TRBV12-4	TRBD2	-	CATGLAVYNEQFF	TGTGCCACCGGGCTAGCGGTCTACAATGAGCAGTTCTTC
TRBJ1-5	TRBV6-4	TRBD1	once	CASSGQGAGQPQHF	TGTGCCAGCAGCGGACAGGGGGCTGGACAGCCCCAGCATTTT
TRBJ1-4	TRBV6-6	-	once	CASSYIGASNEKLFF	TGTGCCAGCAGTTACATTGGAGCTTCTAATGAAAAACTGTTTTTT
TRBJ1-4	TRBV18	-	-	CASTLVATNEKLFF	TGTGCCAGCACCCTGGTCGCGACTAATGAAAAACTGTTTTTT
TRBJ2-2	TRBV11-2	-	few	CASSLLGAGGELFF	TGTGCCAGCAGCTTATTGGGGGCTGGCGGGGAGCTGTTTTTT
TRBJ2-5	TRBV15	TRBD2	-	CATSGGLAGGQGETQYF	TGTGCCACCAGCGGAGGACTAGCGGGGGGGCAGGGAGAGACCCAGTACTTC
TRBJ1-1	TRBV28	-	-	CATMITGQVTEAFF	TGTGCTACGATGATTACAGGGCAGGTCACTGAAGCTTTCTTT
TRBJ1-2	TRBV5-1	-	-	CASSSGTPTNYGYTF	TGCGCCAGCAGCTCCGGGACACCCACTAACTATGGCTACACCTTC